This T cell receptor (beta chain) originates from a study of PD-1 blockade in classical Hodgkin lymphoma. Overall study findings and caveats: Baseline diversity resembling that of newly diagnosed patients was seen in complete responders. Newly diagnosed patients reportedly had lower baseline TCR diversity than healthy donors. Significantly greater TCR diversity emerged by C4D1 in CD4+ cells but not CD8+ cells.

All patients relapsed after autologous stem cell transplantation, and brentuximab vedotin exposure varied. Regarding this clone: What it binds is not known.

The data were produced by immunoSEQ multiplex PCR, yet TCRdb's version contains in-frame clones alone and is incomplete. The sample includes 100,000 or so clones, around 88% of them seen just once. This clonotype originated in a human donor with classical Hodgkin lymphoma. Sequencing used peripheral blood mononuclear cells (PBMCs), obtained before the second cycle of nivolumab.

CDR3 in amino acids: CAWSRGTEAFF. Written as DNA, the CDR3 is TGTGCCTGGAGCAGGGGGACTGAAGCTTTCTTT. V and J are TRBV30 and TRBJ1-1; 7 positions agree with TRBD1. The CDR3 length is 11 residues. Germline trimming cut 3 bases from V and 5 bases from J; bases unmatched to any gene: 0. Germline CDR1 reads GTSNPN; CDR2 reads SVGIG (reference sequence).